Each of the 27 T cell receptor beta chains below was sequenced from the same sample in a study of monozygotic twins with inflammatory bowel disease. Following a re-call of the 5' RACE reads, TCRdb has one entry per CDR3 protein and lacks DNA. This listing includes more than 350,000 distinct CDR3 sequences. Sequenced material: blood. Source of these receptors: a human donor with ulcerative colitis or Crohn's disease, or a healthy co-twin of an affected twin (not recorded which).

This chain's CDR3 is CASRDEREGLTDTQYF. The V and J genes are TRBV7-9 and TRBJ2-3; TCRdb outputs TRBD2, but without DNA this stays unchecked. The germline V gene encodes CDR1 SEHNR and CDR2 FQNEAQ (reference sequence). The CDR3 length is 16 residues.

This rearrangement joins TRBV7-2 to TRBJ2-7; TCRdb outputs TRBD1, but without DNA this stays unchecked. The CDR3 is 14 residues long. CDR1 SGHTA and CDR2 FQGNSA come from the germline V gene. The CDR3 spells CASRTGQGPHEQYF.

V gene TRBV9 combines with J gene TRBJ2-1; without DNA, the TCRdb call of TRBD2 cannot be checked. Germline lookup yields CDR1 SGDLS and CDR2 YYNGEE. This CDR3 is 16 amino acids long. The CDR3 sequence: CASSPWTPGSYNEQFF.

The chain has TRBV3-1 and TRBJ2-1; TCRdb proposes TRBD2, but this gene call is untestable without DNA. CDR1 is LGHDT, CDR2 YNNKEL, per germline (reference sequence). The CDR3 is made up of 15 amino acids. This chain's CDR3 is CASSLTSGNYNEQFF.

The rearrangement uses TRBV9 and TRBJ2-5; TCRdb indicates TRBD1, and absent DNA this call remains unverified. Looked up from germline, CDR1 is SGDLS and CDR2 is YYNGEE. This CDR3 spans 14 amino acids. CDR3 residues: CASSVDPGQETQYF.

This chain uses TRBV24-1 with TRBJ2-5; TCRdb picks TRBD2, but there is no DNA to check that call. The germline CDR1 and CDR2 sequences are KGHDR and SFDVKD. The CDR3 has 14 amino acids. The CDR3 sequence is CATSDPSGRETQYF.

This chain links TRBV6-1 with TRBJ2-2; the D call from TCRdb, TRBD2, cannot be confirmed without DNA. Germline V gene sequence: CDR1 MNHNS, CDR2 SASEGT. The CDR3 consists of 15 residues. This CDR3 is CASSEIGGGSGELFF.

CDR3 region: CASSFQGLGAGGYTF. V usage is TRBV12-3 or TRBV12-4 and J usage is TRBJ1-2; the TCRdb D gene call, TRBD1, has no DNA to confirm it. The CDR3 consists of 15 residues.

J is TRBJ2-1 and V is TRBV28; the TCRdb call, TRBD2, lacks DNA for checking. The CDR3 loop spans 15 amino acids. Germline CDR1 and CDR2: MDHEN and SYDVKM. CDR3 amino acids: CASSLVSGSPNEQFF.

The chain recombines TRBV11-2 with TRBJ2-1; the TRBD2 assignment by TCRdb is unverifiable without DNA. Germline-derived CDR1 and CDR2 are SGHAT and FQNNGV. CDR3 size: 14 residues. The chain's CDR3 is CASSGGLAYNEQFF.

The gene calls are TRBV18 and TRBJ2-3. The germline V gene has CDR1 KGHSH and CDR2 LQKENI. There are 12 residues in the CDR3. This CDR3 reads CASSPPIDTQYF.

The chain uses TRBV18 and TRBJ2-5; TCRdb's D call of TRBD1 is untestable without DNA. The germline V gene encodes CDR1 KGHSH and CDR2 LQKENI. The CDR3 contains 17 residues. CDR3 region: CASSTLRQALIGETQYF.

The gene calls are TRBV12-3 or TRBV12-4 and TRBJ2-2; TCRdb proposes TRBD2, but this gene call is untestable without DNA. CDR3 length: 17 amino acids. The CDR3 here is CASSQTSGRVNTGELFF.

This chain connects TRBV6-1 to TRBJ1-2; TCRdb gives TRBD1 as the D gene, but with no DNA this cannot be confirmed. The CDR3 is 14 amino acids. From germline, CDR1 is MNHNS and CDR2 SASEGT. This CDR3 is CASRLPGQGNGYTF.

The chain links TRBV7-9 to TRBJ1-1. Germline lookup yields CDR1 SEHNR and CDR2 FQNEAQ (reference sequence). The CDR3 contains 14 residues. CDR3 protein: CASSLVPQNTEAFF.

The rearrangement joins TRBV28 to TRBJ2-3; the D call of TRBD1 rests on TCRdb alone, since no DNA is present to check it. Germline CDR1 MDHEN, CDR2 SYDVKM. The CDR3 is 14 residues long. CDR3 amino acids: CASSTNRVTDTQYF.

This sequence joins TRBV27 and TRBJ2-7; without DNA, the TCRdb call of TRBD1 cannot be checked. Germline lookup yields CDR1 MNHEY and CDR2 SMNVEV (reference sequence). The length of the CDR3 is 15 residues. The CDR3 reads CASSLKGHYSYEQYF.

The chain combines TRBV12-3 or TRBV12-4 with TRBJ2-7; lacking DNA, the TRBD2 call made by TCRdb goes unchecked. CDR3 size: 14 residues. CDR3 sequence: CASSLGLASYEQYF.

This chain uses TRBV13 with TRBJ2-3. The germline V gene encodes CDR1 PRHDT and CDR2 FYEKMQ (reference sequence). The CDR3 is 13 residues long. CDR3 residues: CASSAQATDTQYF.

The genes are TRBV5-1 and TRBJ2-1; no DNA is available, so the TRBD1 call from TCRdb remains unchecked. From germline, CDR1 is SGHRS and CDR2 YFSETQ. This CDR3 contains 16 residues. CDR3 sequence: CASSLGTGRGYNEQFF.

Here the CDR3 reads CASSLGEAEKLFF. This chain connects TRBV7-2 to TRBJ1-4. The CDR3 contains 13 residues. Germline V gives CDR1 SGHTA, CDR2 FQGNSA. The full variable domain, rest sourced from reference TRBV7-2 and TRBJ1-4, is GAGVSQSPSNKVTEKGKDVELRCDPISGHTALYWYRQSLGQGLEFLIYFQGNSAPDKSGLPSDRFSAERTGGSVSTLTIQRTQQEDSAVYLCASSLGEAEKLFFGSGTQLSVL.

The rearrangement links TRBV27 to TRBJ1-2; absent DNA, TCRdb's TRBD1 call cannot be checked. Per germline, CDR1 MNHEY and CDR2 SMNVEV (reference sequence). CDR3 size: 14 residues. CDR3 loop: CASSPGTGEKGYTF.

The chain couples TRBV5-1 to TRBJ2-7; with no DNA, the TCRdb D assignment of TRBD1 cannot be verified. Germline V gene data show CDR1 as SGHRS and CDR2 as YFSETQ. This CDR3 is 14 amino acids long. The CDR3 here is CASSLIGGPYEQYF.

This chain joins TRBV4-1 and TRBJ1-1. Per germline, CDR1 MGHRA and CDR2 YSYEKL. The CDR3 is 14 residues long. The CDR3 here is CASSQLGGFTEAFF.

The V gene is TRBV7-9, the J gene TRBJ2-7; no DNA is available, so the TRBD1 call from TCRdb remains unchecked. This CDR3 spans 15 amino acids. The V gene's germline CDR1 is SEHNR and CDR2 FQNEAQ (reference sequence). CDR3 sequence reads: CASSSAGSGPYEQYF.

The chain links TRBV12-3 or TRBV12-4 to TRBJ1-2; there is no DNA to check the TCRdb D call of TRBD1. The CDR3 is 15 residues long. The CDR3: CASSSRSRANYGYTF.

The V gene is TRBV12-3 or TRBV12-4, the J gene TRBJ1-5. The CDR3 sequence is 15 residues long. CDR3 residues: CASKRDGESNQPQHF.